Listed below are T cell receptor beta chains from one sample, sequenced in a study of T cell repertoires in cytomegalovirus infection. TCRdb independently ran MiXCR on the reads; one entry per CDR3 protein. The data show a few hundred thousand distinct CDR3 sequences, roughly 36% seen once. These receptors' targets are unknown. The sample consisted of cultured PBMCs, taken from culture after CMV antigen stimulation. The receptors were sampled from a human donor in good health (CMV status not recorded). Some clones in this sample may be carry-over from other donors' samples. CDR3s leave out the opening cysteine and the closing phenylalanine or tryptophan. Each record gives: J gene, CDR3 length, V gene, CDR3 protein.

J gene: TRBJ2-1
CDR3 length: 13
V gene: TRBV6-2/TRBV6-3
CDR3 protein: ASSSGQAPDNEQF

J gene: TRBJ2-5
CDR3 length: 14
V gene: TRBV7-2
CDR3 protein: ASSSRTSGSGLAQY

J gene: TRBJ2-7
CDR3 length: 12
V gene: TRBV7-2
CDR3 protein: ASSFGTTAYEQY

J gene: TRBJ2-7
CDR3 length: 13
V gene: TRBV7-8
CDR3 protein: ASSRPGTSGSEQY

J gene: TRBJ2-2
CDR3 length: 13
V gene: TRBV27
CDR3 protein: ASSLRRVNTGELF

J gene: TRBJ1-5
CDR3 length: 10
V gene: TRBV10-1
CDR3 protein: ASSESKQPQH

J gene: TRBJ2-1
CDR3 length: 13
V gene: TRBV7-3
CDR3 protein: ASSPAGGIRNEQF

J gene: TRBJ2-1
CDR3 length: 12
V gene: TRBV5-3
CDR3 protein: ASSRDRVDNEQF

J gene: TRBJ1-5
CDR3 length: 13
V gene: TRBV7-8
CDR3 protein: ASSLRTGGTQPQH

J gene: TRBJ2-5
CDR3 length: 10
V gene: TRBV19
CDR3 protein: ASSTSLETQY

J gene: TRBJ2-4
CDR3 length: 11
V gene: TRBV12-3/TRBV12-4
CDR3 protein: ASSSRDRVIQY

J gene: TRBJ1-1
CDR3 length: 11
V gene: TRBV20-1
CDR3 protein: SSQQGAGTEAF

J gene: TRBJ2-3
CDR3 length: 16
V gene: TRBV7-8
CDR3 protein: ASSSGTSGGGRVDTQY

J gene: TRBJ1-6
CDR3 length: 10
V gene: TRBV24-1
CDR3 protein: ATSDPGSPLH

J gene: TRBJ1-5
CDR3 length: 12
V gene: TRBV28
CDR3 protein: ASREQGRSQPQH

J gene: TRBJ2-1
CDR3 length: 12
V gene: TRBV7-3
CDR3 protein: ASSPGLAGDEQF

J gene: TRBJ2-5
CDR3 length: 12
V gene: TRBV5-6
CDR3 protein: ASSFLQRTETQY

J gene: TRBJ2-7
CDR3 length: 10
V gene: TRBV2
CDR3 protein: ASSAWDYEQY

J gene: TRBJ2-2
CDR3 length: 14
V gene: TRBV19
CDR3 protein: ASSMGLAGRTGELF

J gene: TRBJ2-7
CDR3 length: 14
V gene: TRBV7-2
CDR3 protein: ASSPSPAASSYEQY

J gene: TRBJ1-1
CDR3 length: 11
V gene: TRBV7-2
CDR3 protein: ASSLALNTEAF

J gene: TRBJ2-5
CDR3 length: 12
V gene: TRBV5-1
CDR3 protein: ASSDRGPQETQY

J gene: TRBJ2-1
CDR3 length: 12
V gene: TRBV12-3/TRBV12-4
CDR3 protein: ASTPAPGHNEQF

J gene: TRBJ1-5
CDR3 length: 14
V gene: TRBV7-2
CDR3 protein: ASSLRAGEGNQPQH

J gene: TRBJ2-3
CDR3 length: 15
V gene: TRBV5-5
CDR3 protein: ASSLASGQGRTDTQY

J gene: TRBJ2-5
CDR3 length: 14
V gene: TRBV28
CDR3 protein: ASSLSDRGFGGTQY